This record looks at one TCR beta chain sequence and its context. Its antigen is as yet unknown. The sample comes from a study of T cell responses to AZD1222 COVID-19 vaccine. Study outcomes and limitations: Donors were chiefly white British, with a greater number of females, and clonal diversity was perhaps underestimated. Repertoire sampling was restricted to post-peak T cell response timepoints.

The CDR3 consists of 16 residues. Trimming removed 0 bases from V and 2 bases from J, with 14 bases in between. Germline loops: CDR1 SGHRS, CDR2 YFSETQ. Here immunoSEQ multiplex PCR was the method, and the copy in TCRdb shows in-frame clones only, minus some. Seen here are 200,000 to 300,000 clones, approximately 95% observed once, and the top ten hold roughly 0.6%. The TCR sequence derives from an adult in good health. The material was peripheral blood, obtained on day 0 of AZD1222 vaccination. The genes are TRBV5-1 and TRBJ1-1; tentatively, D is TRBD1 (5 bases). The CDR3 loop reads CASSLALAGINTEAFF. CDR3 nucleotide sequence: TGCGCCAGCAGCTTGGCTTTGGCAGGGATCAACACTGAAGCTTTCTTT. The full variable domain, its missing parts supplied by reference TRBV5-1 and TRBJ1-1, is KAGVTQTPRYLIKTRGQQVTLSCSPISGHRSVSWYQQTPGQGLQFLFEYFSETQRNKGNFPGRFSGRQFSNSRSEMNVSTLELGDSALYLCASSLALAGINTEAFFGQGTRLTVV.